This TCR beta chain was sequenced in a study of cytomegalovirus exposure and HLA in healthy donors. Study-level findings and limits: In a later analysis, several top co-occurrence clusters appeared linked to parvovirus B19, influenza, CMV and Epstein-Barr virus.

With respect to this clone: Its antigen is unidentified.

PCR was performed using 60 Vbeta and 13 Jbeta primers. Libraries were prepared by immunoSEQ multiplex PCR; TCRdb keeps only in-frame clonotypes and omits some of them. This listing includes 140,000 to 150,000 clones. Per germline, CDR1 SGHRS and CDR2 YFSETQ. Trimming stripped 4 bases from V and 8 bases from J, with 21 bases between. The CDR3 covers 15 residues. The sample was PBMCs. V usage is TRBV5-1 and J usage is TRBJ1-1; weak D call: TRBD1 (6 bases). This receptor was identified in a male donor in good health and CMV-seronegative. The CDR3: CASSKPSTGSSEAFF. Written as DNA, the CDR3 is TGCGCCAGCAGCAAACCGTCGACAGGTTCTTCCGAAGCTTTCTTT.